This is a list of T cell receptor beta chains from one sample in a study of cytomegalovirus exposure and HLA in healthy donors. TCRdb keeps only in-frame clones here, not all; method: immunoSEQ multiplex PCR. The sample yields about 150,000 clones, more than 75% seen once. Sequenced sample: PBMCs. Receptor source: a man in his thirties or forties in good health and CMV-seropositive. Both conserved end residues are part of each CDR3. The D gene is left open where the match is weak. The listing skips clone size in some rows; elsewhere it reads once, few, many or a size class.

>TRBD2|TRBV5-1|TRBJ2-1|NA
TGCGCCAGCAGCTTGGGGCCTAGCGGGAGCTCCTACAATGAGCAGTTCTTC
CASSLGPSGSSYNEQFF
>TRBD1|TRBV5-1|TRBJ1-2|NA
TGCGCCAGCAGTCCTGGGGGGACAGGGGATGGCTACACCTTC
CASSPGGTGDGYTF
>NA|TRBV5-1|TRBJ1-1|NA
TGCGCCAGCAGCTTGGCGGCGGGATCTTCGTCTACTGAAGCTTTCTTT
CASSLAAGSSSTEAFF
>TRBD1|TRBV18|TRBJ2-7|NA
TGTGCCAGCTCACCCGGACAGGGTCCCTACGAGCAGTACTTC
CASSPGQGPYEQYF
>NA|TRBV7-9|TRBJ2-1|NA
TGTGCCAGCAGCTTGTTCGGGGGGCGAGGAAATGAGCAGTTCTTC
CASSLFGGRGNEQFF
>NA|TRBV4-3|TRBJ1-5|few
TGCGCCAGCAGCCAAAACCGGGACAACGATCAGCCCCAGCATTTT
CASSQNRDNDQPQHF
>NA|TRBV5-4|TRBJ2-5|NA
TGTGCCAGCAGCCCGGATCCCGGACAGCGACAAGAGACCCAGTACTTC
CASSPDPGQRQETQYF
>NA|TRBV2|TRBJ2-7|NA
TGTGCCAGCAGTGAAGCAGGGAGCGGACGGTACGAGCAGTACTTC
CASSEAGSGRYEQYF
>TRBD2|TRBV28|TRBJ2-7|NA
TGTGCCAGCAGTTTGGCCGGGACTAGCGGGTTCTACGAGCAGTACTTC
CASSLAGTSGFYEQYF
>TRBD2|TRBV7-6|TRBJ2-3|few
TGTGCCAGCACCGCGGGGGGGCCCACAGATACGCAGTATTTT
CASTAGGPTDTQYF
>NA|TRBV5-4|TRBJ2-1|NA
TGTGCCAGCAGCTTGTTAGGTGGAGTGAGGGGGAGCTCCTACAATGAGCAGTTCTTC
CASSLLGGVRGSSYNEQFF
>TRBD2|TRBV7-3|TRBJ2-1|NA
TGTGCCAGCAGTTCCTCGGGACTAGGATACAATGAGCAGTTCTTC
CASSSSGLGYNEQFF
>TRBD1|TRBV7-9|TRBJ1-3|NA
TGTGCCAGCAGCTTAGCTGGGGGACAGCTCTCTGGAAACACCATATATTTT
CASSLAGGQLSGNTIYF
>NA|TRBV30|TRBJ2-7|NA
TGTGCCTGGAGTGTCCCCGGGACTGCCTCCTACGAGCAGTACTTC
CAWSVPGTASYEQYF
>TRBD1|TRBV28|TRBJ2-1|NA
TGTGCCAGCAGTCGGACAGGGGATCTGCGAGAGCAGTTCTTC
CASSRTGDLREQFF
>TRBD1|TRBV18|TRBJ2-6|NA
TGTGCCAGCTCACCACCGGGACAGGGAAGCACTGGGGCCAACGTCCTGACTTTC
CASSPPGQGSTGANVLTF
>NA|TRBV15|TRBJ1-1|NA
TGTGCCACCCTTTCGGCGGGCGGGGGCACTGAAGCTTTCTTT
CATLSAGGGTEAFF
>TRBD1|TRBV5-1|TRBJ2-7|NA
TGCGCCAGCAGCTTGGAGGGACAGTCCTACGAGCAGTACTTC
CASSLEGQSYEQYF
>NA|TRBV18|TRBJ1-1|NA
TGTGCCAGCTCACCTGACACAGGGAGTGATACTGAAGCTTTCTTT
CASSPDTGSDTEAFF
>NA|TRBV30|TRBJ1-2|NA
TGTGCCTGGAGTGTTGTCCGGTTTGGTGGCTACACCTTC
CAWSVVRFGGYTF
>NA|TRBV5-1|TRBJ2-2|NA
TGCGCCAGCAGCCTGGACTTTAACACCGGGGAGCTGTTTTTT
CASSLDFNTGELFF
>NA|TRBV9|TRBJ1-1|NA
TGTGCCAGCAGCTCCTCCGGGGGGGGGAACACTGAAGCTTTCTTT
CASSSSGGGNTEAFF
>NA|TRBV29-1|TRBJ2-1|few
TGCAGCGAAAAGGGAGGGGGACTCCACAATGAGCAGTTCTTC
CSEKGGGLHNEQFF
>NA|TRBV5-1|TRBJ2-2|NA
TGCGCCAGCAGCAACGCGACATACGCCGGGGAGCTGTTTTTT
CASSNATYAGELFF
>NA|TRBV28|TRBJ1-2|NA
TGTGCCAGCAGTCTCCCAGGTATCTATGGCTACACCTTC
CASSLPGIYGYTF
>NA|TRBV28|TRBJ1-5|NA
TGTGCCAGCAGTCTTTCCGGGAAAAATCAGCCCCAGCATTTT
CASSLSGKNQPQHF
>NA|TRBV7-8|TRBJ2-5|NA
TGTGCCAGCAGCCATCAAGTGGGGCCTCGAGAGACCCAGTACTTC
CASSHQVGPRETQYF
>TRBD1|TRBV4-2|TRBJ1-1|NA
TGTGCCAGCAGCCAGATCCGGGACAGGGGGAACACTGAAGCTTTCTTT
CASSQIRDRGNTEAFF
>NA|TRBV11-1|TRBJ2-1|NA
TGTGCCAGCAGCTTAGCGGACATGTTAGAGATGCGGCCCTACAATGAGCAGTTCTTC
CASSLADMLEMRPYNEQFF
>NA|TRBV5-4|TRBJ1-1|NA
TGTGCCAGCAGCTTTACACAGATAATCACTGAAGCTTTCTTT
CASSFTQIITEAFF
>NA|TRBV6-5|TRBJ1-1|once
TGTGCCAGCAGCAAACAGGGTATGAACACTGAAGCTTTCTTT
CASSKQGMNTEAFF
>TRBD1|TRBV6-5|TRBJ1-3|NA
TGTGCCAGCAGTTACTCAGGGGGCGCTGGAAACACCATATATTTT
CASSYSGGAGNTIYF
>NA|TRBV7-8|TRBJ1-2|NA
TGTGCCAGCAGCCCTCAAGGACTTGGACATGGCTACACCTTC
CASSPQGLGHGYTF
>TRBD2|TRBV18|TRBJ2-7|NA
TGTGCCAGCTCTCCCAGCGGGGCCCAAGGCGAGCAGTACTTC
CASSPSGAQGEQYF
>TRBD1|TRBV6-1|TRBJ1-2|few
TGTGCCAGCAGTTTCGGACAGGGGTACTATGGCTACACCTTC
CASSFGQGYYGYTF
>NA|TRBV27|TRBJ1-5|NA
TGTGCCAGCAGTTTATCGGGCAGATACAATCAGCCCCAGCATTTT
CASSLSGRYNQPQHF
>TRBD2|TRBV7-3|TRBJ2-5|NA
TGTGCCAGCAGCCCAAGCGCACTAGCGGAAGGGACCCAGTACTTC
CASSPSALAEGTQYF
>NA|TRBV28|TRBJ2-1|NA
TGTGCCAGCCGTGGGACACGAGGGGCCAATGAGCAGTTCTTC
CASRGTRGANEQFF
>TRBD1|TRBV5-1|TRBJ1-1|once
TGCGCCAGCAGTCAGACAGGGCACACTGAAGCTTTCTTT
CASSQTGHTEAFF
>TRBD2|TRBV2|TRBJ2-6|NA
TGTGCCAGCAGTGAATCAGCGGGAGAGACCTCTGGGGCCAACGTCCTGACTTTC
CASSESAGETSGANVLTF
>NA|TRBV13|TRBJ2-5|NA
TGTGCCGGCAGCTTAGGCGGGGACCAAGAGACCCAGTACTTC
CAGSLGGDQETQYF
>TRBD1|TRBV5-6|TRBJ2-5|NA
TGTGCCAGCAGCTTGGCGGCAGGGGGCGCCAGGGAGACCCAGTACTTC
CASSLAAGGARETQYF
>TRBD2|TRBV5-1|TRBJ2-1|NA
TGCGCCAGCAGCCGGGGAGGGCCCTACAATGAGCAGTTCTTC
CASSRGGPYNEQFF
>NA|TRBV18|TRBJ1-2|once
TGTGCCAGCTCACCACCTAACGAGGGTGGCTACACCTTC
CASSPPNEGGYTF
>TRBD2|TRBV19|TRBJ2-3|NA
TGTGCCAGTAGCCTAACTAGCGGGAGTGGGGCAGATACGCAGTATTTT
CASSLTSGSGADTQYF
>NA|TRBV30|TRBJ1-5|NA
TGTGCCTGGAGTGTGGGAGGGGAGGGTCAGCCCCAGCATTTT
CAWSVGGEGQPQHF
>TRBD1|TRBV28|TRBJ1-1|NA
TGTGCCAGCAGTGTACTTCCGACAGGGTTCACTGAAGCTTTCTTT
CASSVLPTGFTEAFF
>NA|TRBV28|TRBJ2-1|NA
TGTGCCAGCAGTTCAATACAGGGGGGGGTAAATGAGCAGTTCTTC
CASSSIQGGVNEQFF
>NA|TRBV2|TRBJ2-2|NA
TGTGCCAGCGAGAAAGAGGCAGGGGTGGACGGGGAGCTGTTTTTT
CASEKEAGVDGELFF
>TRBD1|TRBV27|TRBJ2-7|NA
TGTGCCAGCAGCCGGGACAGGAATTCCTACGAGCAGTACTTC
CASSRDRNSYEQYF
>TRBD2|TRBV11-2|TRBJ2-1|NA
TGTGCCAGCAACTGGGGGAGGGTCGGCGGTGAGCAGTTCTTC
CASNWGRVGGEQFF
>TRBD2|TRBV6-6|TRBJ2-1|NA
TGTGCCAGCAGTGGACTAGCGGGGGAGTACTACAATGAGCAGTTCTTC
CASSGLAGEYYNEQFF
>TRBD1|TRBV10-1|TRBJ2-7|NA
TGCGCCAGCAAGGACAGGGCTTACGAGCAGTACTTC
CASKDRAYEQYF
>NA|TRBV15|TRBJ1-1|NA
TGTGCCACCAGCAGTCCTGGGACAATCACTGAAGCTTTCTTT
CATSSPGTITEAFF
>TRBD2|TRBV11-2|TRBJ2-1|NA
TGTGCCAGCAGCGGGATAGCGGGGGGCACTTACAATGAGCAGTTCTTC
CASSGIAGGTYNEQFF
>TRBD1|TRBV19|TRBJ1-3|NA
TGTGCCAGTAGCCTTGGGACAGGCACTGGAAACACCATATATTTT
CASSLGTGTGNTIYF
>NA|TRBV27|TRBJ1-5|NA
TGTGCCAGCAGTTTATCGAGGAGGGGCAATCAGCCCCAGCATTTT
CASSLSRRGNQPQHF
>NA|TRBV15|TRBJ2-1|NA
TGTGCCACCAGCAGAGGACTCCTCAATGAGCAGTTCTTC
CATSRGLLNEQFF
>NA|TRBV2|TRBJ1-3|few
TGTGCCAGCAGTTCGAACAGCAACACCATATATTTT
CASSSNSNTIYF
>TRBD1|TRBV29-1|TRBJ2-1|NA
TGCAGCGTGGGGGACAGTTTTGAGCAGTTCTTC
CSVGDSFEQFF